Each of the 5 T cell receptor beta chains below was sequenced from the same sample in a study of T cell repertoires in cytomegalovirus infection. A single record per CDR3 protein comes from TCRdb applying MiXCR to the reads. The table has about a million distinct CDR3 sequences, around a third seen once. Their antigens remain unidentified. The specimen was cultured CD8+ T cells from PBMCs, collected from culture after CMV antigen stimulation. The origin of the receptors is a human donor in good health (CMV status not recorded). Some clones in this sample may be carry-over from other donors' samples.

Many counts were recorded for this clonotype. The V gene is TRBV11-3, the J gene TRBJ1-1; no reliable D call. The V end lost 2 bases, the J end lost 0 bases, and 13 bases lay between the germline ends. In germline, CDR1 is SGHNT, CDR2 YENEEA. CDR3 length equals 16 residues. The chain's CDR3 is CASSLNSRDMNTEAFF. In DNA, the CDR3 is TGTGCCAGCAGCTTAAATAGTCGAGATATGAACACTGAAGCTTTCTTT.

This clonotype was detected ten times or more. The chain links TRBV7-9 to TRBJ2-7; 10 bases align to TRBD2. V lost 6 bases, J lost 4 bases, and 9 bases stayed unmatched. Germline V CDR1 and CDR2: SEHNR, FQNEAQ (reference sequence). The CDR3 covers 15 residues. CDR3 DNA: TGTGCCAGCAGTTCTGGTAGCGGGGGGCGATACGAGCAGTACTTC. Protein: CASSSGSGGRYEQYF.

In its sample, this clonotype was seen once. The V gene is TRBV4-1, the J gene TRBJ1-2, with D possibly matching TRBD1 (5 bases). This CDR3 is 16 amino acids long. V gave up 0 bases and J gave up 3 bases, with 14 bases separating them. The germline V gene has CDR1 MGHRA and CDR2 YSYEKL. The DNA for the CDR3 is TGCGCCAGCAGCCAAGATTCCGGGGGTAGAGACTATGGCTACACCTTC. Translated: CASSQDSGGRDYGYTF.

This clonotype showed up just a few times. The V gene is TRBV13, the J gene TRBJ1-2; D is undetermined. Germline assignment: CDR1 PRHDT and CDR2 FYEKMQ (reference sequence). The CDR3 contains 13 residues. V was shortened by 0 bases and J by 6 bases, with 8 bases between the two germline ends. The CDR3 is CASSLGRSDGYTF. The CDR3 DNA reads TGTGCCAGCAGCTTAGGCCGAAGTGATGGCTACACCTTC.

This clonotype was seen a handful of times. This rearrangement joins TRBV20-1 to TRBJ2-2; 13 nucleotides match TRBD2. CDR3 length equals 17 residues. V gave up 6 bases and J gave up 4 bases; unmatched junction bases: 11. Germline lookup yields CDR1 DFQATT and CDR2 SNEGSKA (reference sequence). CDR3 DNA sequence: TGCAGTGCCCGGACTAGCGGGGGTACCGTCCCCACCGGGGAGCTGTTTTTT. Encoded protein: CSARTSGGTVPTGELFF.